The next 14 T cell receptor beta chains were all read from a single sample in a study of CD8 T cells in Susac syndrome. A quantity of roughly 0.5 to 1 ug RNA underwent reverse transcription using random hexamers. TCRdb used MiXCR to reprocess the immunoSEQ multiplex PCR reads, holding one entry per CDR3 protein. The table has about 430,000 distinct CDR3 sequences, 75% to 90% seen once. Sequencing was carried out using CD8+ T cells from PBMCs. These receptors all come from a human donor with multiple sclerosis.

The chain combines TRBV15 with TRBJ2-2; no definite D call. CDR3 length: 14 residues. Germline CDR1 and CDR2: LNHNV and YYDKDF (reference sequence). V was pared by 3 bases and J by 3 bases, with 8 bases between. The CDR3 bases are TGTGCCACCAGCAGCGTCGAGGACACCGGGGAGCTGTTTTTT. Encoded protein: CATSSVEDTGELFF. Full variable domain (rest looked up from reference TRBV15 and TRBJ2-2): DAMVIQNPRYQVTQFGKPVTLSCSQTLNHNVMYWYQQKSSQAPKLLFHYYDKDFNNEADTPDNFQSRRPNTSFCFLDIRSPGLGDTAMYLCATSSVEDTGELFFGEGSRLTVL.

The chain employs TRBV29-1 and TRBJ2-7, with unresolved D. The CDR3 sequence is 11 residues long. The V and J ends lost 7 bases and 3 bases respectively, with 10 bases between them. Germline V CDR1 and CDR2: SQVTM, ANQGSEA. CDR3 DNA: TGCAGCGCGGTCTGGAGCTACGAGCAGTACTTC. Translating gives CSAVWSYEQYF.

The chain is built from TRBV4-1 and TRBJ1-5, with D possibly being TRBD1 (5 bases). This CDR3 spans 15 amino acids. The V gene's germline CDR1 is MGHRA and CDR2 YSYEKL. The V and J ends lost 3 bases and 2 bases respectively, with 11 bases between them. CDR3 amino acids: CASSQGDLGNQPQHF. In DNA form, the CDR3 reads TGCGCCAGCAGCCAGGGGGATCTCGGCAATCAGCCCCAGCATTTT.

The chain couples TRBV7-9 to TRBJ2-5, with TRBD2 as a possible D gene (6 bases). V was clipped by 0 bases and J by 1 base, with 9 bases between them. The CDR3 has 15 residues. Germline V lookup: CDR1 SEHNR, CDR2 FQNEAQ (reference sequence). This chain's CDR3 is CASSLAGGRQETQYF. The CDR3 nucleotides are TGTGCCAGCAGCTTAGCCGGGGGTCGCCAAGAGACCCAGTACTTC.

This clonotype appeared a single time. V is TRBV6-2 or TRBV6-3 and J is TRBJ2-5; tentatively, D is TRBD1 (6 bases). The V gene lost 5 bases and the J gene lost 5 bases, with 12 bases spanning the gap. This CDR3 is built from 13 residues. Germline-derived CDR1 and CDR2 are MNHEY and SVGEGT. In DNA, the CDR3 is TGTGCCAGCAGTGCAGGGGTTACGGAGACCCAGTACTTC. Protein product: CASSAGVTETQYF.

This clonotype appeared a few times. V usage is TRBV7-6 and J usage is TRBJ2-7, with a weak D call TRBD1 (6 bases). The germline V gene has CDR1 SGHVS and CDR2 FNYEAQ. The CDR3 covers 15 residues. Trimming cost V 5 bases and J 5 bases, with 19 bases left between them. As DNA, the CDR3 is TGTGCCAGCAGCCTAGAGGGGGAGTGGCACCACGAGCAGTACTTC. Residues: CASSLEGEWHHEQYF.

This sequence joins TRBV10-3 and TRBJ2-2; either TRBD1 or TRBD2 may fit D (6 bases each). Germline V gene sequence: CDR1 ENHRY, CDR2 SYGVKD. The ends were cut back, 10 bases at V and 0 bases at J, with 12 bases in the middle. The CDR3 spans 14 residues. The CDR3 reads CATRGPTNTGELFF. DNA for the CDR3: TGTGCCACCCGGGGGCCAACGAACACCGGGGAGCTGTTTTTT.

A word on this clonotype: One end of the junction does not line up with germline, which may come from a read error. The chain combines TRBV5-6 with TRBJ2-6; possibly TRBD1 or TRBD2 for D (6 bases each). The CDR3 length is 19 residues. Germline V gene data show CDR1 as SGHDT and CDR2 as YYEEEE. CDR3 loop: CACSSATIGGNSGANVLTF. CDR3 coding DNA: TGTGCCTGCAGCTCGGCTACGATCGGGGGCAACTCTGGGGCCAACGTCCTGACTTTC.

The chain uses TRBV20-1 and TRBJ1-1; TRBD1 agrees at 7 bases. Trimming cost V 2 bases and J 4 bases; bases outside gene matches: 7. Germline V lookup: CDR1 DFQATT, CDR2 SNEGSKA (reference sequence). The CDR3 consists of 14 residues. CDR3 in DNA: TGCAGTGCTAGATGGCAGGGGGTAGGCACTGAAGCTTTCTTT. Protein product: CSARWQGVGTEAFF.

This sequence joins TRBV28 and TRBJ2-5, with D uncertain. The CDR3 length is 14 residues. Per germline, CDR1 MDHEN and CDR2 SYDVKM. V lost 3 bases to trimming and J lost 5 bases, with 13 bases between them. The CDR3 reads CASSFLQDPETQYF. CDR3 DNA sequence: TGTGCCAGCAGTTTTTTGCAGGACCCCGAGACCCAGTACTTC.

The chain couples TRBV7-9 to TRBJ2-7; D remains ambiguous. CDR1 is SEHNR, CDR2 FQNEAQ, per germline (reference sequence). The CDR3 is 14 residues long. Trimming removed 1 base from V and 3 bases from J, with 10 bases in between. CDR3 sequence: CASSLGFPYYEQYF. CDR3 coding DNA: TGTGCCAGCAGCTTAGGGTTCCCTTACTACGAGCAGTACTTC.

CDR3 protein: CACTSAAEAFF. The CDR3 DNA is TGTGCCTGTACCTCCGCGGCTGAAGCTTTCTTT. J is TRBJ1-1 and V is TRBV30, with D uncertain. This CDR3 has 11 residues. V was clipped by 6 bases and J by 6 bases, with 11 bases between them. The germline V gene encodes CDR1 GTSNPN and CDR2 SVGIG (reference sequence).

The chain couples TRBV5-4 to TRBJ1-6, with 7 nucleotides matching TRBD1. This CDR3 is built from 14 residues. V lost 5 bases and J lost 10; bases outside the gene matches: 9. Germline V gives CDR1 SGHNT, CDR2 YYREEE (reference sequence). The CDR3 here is CASSRQGLDSPLHF. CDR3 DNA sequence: TGTGCCAGCAGTCGACAGGGTTTGGACTCACCCCTCCACTTT.

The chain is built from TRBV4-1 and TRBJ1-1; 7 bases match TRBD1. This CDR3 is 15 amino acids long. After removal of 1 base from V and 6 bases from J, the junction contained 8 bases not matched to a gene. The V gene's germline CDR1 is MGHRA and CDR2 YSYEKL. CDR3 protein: CASSQGTGGGSEAFF. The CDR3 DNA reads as TGCGCCAGCAGCCAAGGGACAGGAGGGGGGTCTGAAGCTTTCTTT.